The 26 T cell receptor beta chains below all came from one sample that was sequenced in a study of T-cell reconstitution after alpha-beta-depleted transplantation in children. Using unique molecular identifiers, the investigators prepared the TCRbeta library. One entry per CDR3 protein, called by TCRdb with MiXCR from the PCR reads. The table shows about a million distinct CDR3 sequences, with about 29% occurring only once. Sequences were derived from PBMCs, mostly from graft donor cells, sampled 360 days after TCRalphabeta/CD19-depleted stem cell transplant. Every receptor here comes from a boy under two years old who had a stem cell transplant for SCID, so the T cells may come from the graft donor.

This rearrangement joins TRBV6-1 to TRBJ2-5; D tentatively fits TRBD1 or TRBD2 (5 bases each). The CDR3 consists of 14 residues. V was cut by 3 bases and J by 5 bases, with 13 bases left in between. Germline lookup yields CDR1 MNHNS and CDR2 SASEGT. CDR3 sequence: CASSDKGQRETQYF. The CDR3 DNA is TGTGCCAGCAGTGATAAGGGGCAGCGGGAGACCCAGTACTTC.

The chain combines TRBV20-1 with TRBJ1-2; D may be TRBD1 (5 bases). V dropped 0 bases and J dropped 5 bases, with 16 bases sitting between them. From germline, CDR1 is DFQATT and CDR2 SNEGSKA (reference sequence). This CDR3 region has 15 residues. The CDR3 sequence: CSARDEAGTLYGYTF. In nucleotides, the CDR3 is TGCAGTGCTAGAGATGAAGCAGGGACTTTGTATGGCTACACCTTC.

The V gene is TRBV9, the J gene TRBJ2-3, with a tentative D call TRBD2 (6 bases). V was shortened by 3 bases and J by 7 bases, with 12 bases between the two germline ends. Germline V CDR1 and CDR2: SGDLS, YYNGEE. The CDR3 loop spans 13 amino acids. The DNA for the CDR3 is TGTGCCAGCAGCGATAGCGGTGGGTATACGCAGTATTTT. Translated: CASSDSGGYTQYF.

This chain joins TRBV5-1 and TRBJ2-3; D is unresolved. There are 14 residues in the CDR3. V was clipped by 0 bases and J by 2 bases, with 7 bases between them. Germline assignment: CDR1 SGHRS and CDR2 YFSETQ. The CDR3 loop is CASSLEGPTDTQYF. For the CDR3, the DNA is TGCGCCAGCAGCTTGGAGGGCCCCACAGATACGCAGTATTTT.

The chain uses TRBV4-2 and TRBJ1-2; D unclear. The CDR3 has 15 residues. V lost 0 bases to trimming and J lost 0 bases, with 8 bases between them. Germline CDR1 is LGHNA and CDR2 is YNFKEQ. The CDR3 DNA reads TGTGCCAGCAGCCAAGATGCCAGGCCTAACTATGGCTACACCTTC. Its protein product is CASSQDARPNYGYTF.

The genes are TRBV20-1 and TRBJ2-1, with 7 bases that match TRBD2. The CDR3 has 17 residues. The V segment lost 3 bases and the J segment 3 bases; nucleotides outside the gene matches: 14. Germline V gene data show CDR1 as DFQATT and CDR2 as SNEGSKA (reference sequence). CDR3 amino acids: CSARGGTYGDYYNEQFF. CDR3 coding DNA: TGCAGTGCTAGGGGGGGGACCTACGGGGACTACTACAATGAGCAGTTCTTC.

This sequence joins TRBV15 and TRBJ2-1; D is ambiguous. CDR3 length equals 15 residues. Trimming took off 1 base at V and 1 base at J, with 8 bases between the two ends. Germline V gene data show CDR1 as LNHNV and CDR2 as YYDKDF (reference sequence). The CDR3 reads CATSRGMGSYNEQFF. The DNA of the CDR3 is TGTGCCACCAGCAGAGGAATGGGATCCTACAATGAGCAGTTCTTC. The full variable domain, in which reference TRBV15 and TRBJ2-1 provide the parts outside the CDR3, is DAMVIQNPRYQVTQFGKPVTLSCSQTLNHNVMYWYQQKSSQAPKLLFHYYDKDFNNEADTPDNFQSRRPNTSFCFLDIRSPGLGDTAMYLCATSRGMGSYNEQFFGPGTRLTVL.

This chain links TRBV2 with TRBJ1-5; D unclear. The CDR3 runs 13 residues. CDR1 is SNHLY and CDR2 is FYNNEI in the germline V gene. Trimming removed 8 bases from V and 0 bases from J, with 8 bases in between. The CDR3 sequence is CASGSSSNQPQHF. The CDR3 nucleotides read TGTGCCAGCGGGTCATCTAGCAATCAGCCCCAGCATTTT. Combining the CDR3 with reference TRBV2 and TRBJ1-5 gives the whole variable domain EPEVTQTPSHQVTQMGQEVILRCVPISNHLYFYWYRQILGQKVEFLVSFYNNEISEKSEIFDDQFSVERPDGSNFTLKIRSTKLEDSAMYFCASGSSSNQPQHFGDGTRLSIL.

The table lists this clonotype with a few counts. The chain links TRBV5-1 to TRBJ1-1, with D possibly being TRBD1 (6 bases). From germline, CDR1 is SGHRS and CDR2 YFSETQ. This CDR3 spans 13 amino acids. V shed 4 bases and J shed 4 bases, with 11 bases lying between them. The CDR3 bases are TGCGCCAGCAGCCGACAGGACGGCACTGAAGCTTTCTTT. Its protein is CASSRQDGTEAFF.

V and J are TRBV7-8 and TRBJ2-1; the match to TRBD1 covers 7 bases. The CDR3 runs to 16 residues. The germline gives CDR1 SGHVS, CDR2 FQNEAQ. J was trimmed by 6 bases and V by 1 base; bases with no gene match: 9. The CDR3 protein is CASSLGDRTTSNEQFF. Written as DNA, the CDR3 is TGTGCCAGCAGCTTAGGGGACAGAACTACCTCCAATGAGCAGTTCTTC.

This clonotype was detected a few times. The chain recombines TRBV7-9 with TRBJ2-2; D assignment may be TRBD1 or TRBD2 (6 bases each). V was cut by 1 base and J by 7 bases, with 10 bases left in between. CDR1 and CDR2 (germline): SEHNR, FQNEAQ (reference sequence). The CDR3 spans 14 residues. The CDR3 loop is CASSLGGAGGELFF. The CDR3 coding sequence is TGTGCCAGCAGCTTAGGGGGGGCCGGCGGGGAGCTGTTTTTT.

This clonotype was counted between two and nine times. V is TRBV2 and J is TRBJ1-5, with a weak D call TRBD1 (6 bases). Per the germline V gene, CDR1 is SNHLY and CDR2 is FYNNEI. CDR3 length: 15 residues. V lost 6 bases to trimming and J lost 2 bases, with 14 bases between them. The CDR3 DNA reads as TGTGCCAGCAGGGGTTCCAGGGGCGGCAATCAGCCCCAGCATTTT. Translated: CASRGSRGGNQPQHF.

Only one count was recorded for this clonotype. V gene TRBV3-1 combines with J gene TRBJ1-1; 9 bases match TRBD1. J was trimmed by 2 bases and V by 4 bases; bases with no gene match: 5. Germline CDR1 and CDR2: LGHDT and YNNKEL (reference sequence). The CDR3 loop spans 15 amino acids. The CDR3 is CASSPYRGPNTEAFF. CDR3 in DNA: TGTGCCAGCAGCCCCTACAGGGGGCCAAACACTGAAGCTTTCTTT.

This rearrangement joins TRBV12-3 or TRBV12-4 to TRBJ2-1; 12 bases agree with TRBD2. This CDR3 has 18 amino acids. Germline trimming cut 4 bases from V and 2 bases from J; bases unmatched to any gene: 9. In DNA, the CDR3 is TGTGCCAGCAGTTCTAGCGGGGGGGCCAAGTCGACCTACAATGAGCAGTTCTTC. As protein: CASSSSGGAKSTYNEQFF.

This clonotype was recorded a few times. The chain joins TRBV5-4 to TRBJ1-2; 8 bases align to TRBD1. The germline V gene has CDR1 SGHNT and CDR2 YYREEE (reference sequence). V was clipped by 2 bases and J by 2 bases; unmatched bases: 5. This CDR3 region has 15 residues. In nucleotides, the CDR3 is TGTGCCAGCAGCTTACCCCGGACAGGGAACTATGGCTACACCTTC. It translates to CASSLPRTGNYGYTF.

There are a few counts of this clonotype. The chain links TRBV20-1 to TRBJ2-7; possible D gene TRBD1, 5 bases. The V end was cut by 0 bases, the J end by 5 bases, with 17 bases between. This CDR3 is 15 amino acids long. CDR1 and CDR2 from the germline V gene are DFQATT and SNEGSKA (reference sequence). CDR3 DNA sequence: TGCAGTGCTAGAGATCGATGGCAGGGTGGGCACGAGCAGTACTTC. The encoded protein is CSARDRWQGGHEQYF.

The chain links TRBV14 to TRBJ2-1; 13 positions match TRBD2. V was pared by 3 bases and J by 7 bases, with 12 bases of the junction left unmatched. This CDR3 is 18 amino acids long. Looked up from germline, CDR1 is SGHDN and CDR2 is FVKESK. CDR3 nucleotides: TGTGCCAGCAGCCACACTCTCCAACTAGCGGGGGGGAATAATGAGCAGTTCTTC. As protein: CASSHTLQLAGGNNEQFF. The full variable domain, in which reference TRBV14 and TRBJ2-1 provide the parts outside the CDR3, is EAGVTQFPSHSVIEKGQTVTLRCDPISGHDNLYWYRRVMGKEIKFLLHFVKESKQDESGMPNNRFLAERTGGTYSTLKVQPAELEDSGVYFCASSHTLQLAGGNNEQFFGPGTRLTVL.

The rearrangement links TRBV9 to TRBJ2-3; D is uncertain. V was clipped by 4 bases and J by 7 bases, with 13 bases between them. The germline V gene has CDR1 SGDLS and CDR2 YYNGEE. This CDR3 region has 13 residues. The CDR3 DNA sequence: TGTGCCAGCAGCCCACCTCAGCTAAATACGCAGTATTTT. Translation: CASSPPQLNTQYF.

This chain links TRBV6-4 with TRBJ1-2, with a possible D match to TRBD1 (5 bases). Germline lookup yields CDR1 MRHNA and CDR2 SNTAGT. This CDR3 is built from 13 residues. V lost 0 bases to trimming and J lost 8 bases, with 10 bases between them. This CDR3 reads CASSDSRGGGYTF. The CDR3 bases are TGTGCCAGCAGTGACTCGAGGGGCGGCGGCTACACCTTC.

The chain carries TRBV5-1 and TRBJ2-3, with TRBD2 as a possible D gene (5 bases). V gave up 4 bases and J gave up 2 bases, with 17 bases separating them. The CDR3 is made up of 16 amino acids. Germline values: CDR1 SGHRS, CDR2 YFSETQ. CDR3 sequence (DNA): TGCGCCAGCAGCGCGAACCCGGGGATCCCCACAGATACGCAGTATTTT. Protein: CASSANPGIPTDTQYF.

This clonotype was seen more than once but under ten times. The J gene is TRBJ1-4, the V gene TRBV9; D is unresolved. CDR1 SGDLS and CDR2 YYNGEE come from the germline V gene. This CDR3 has 15 amino acids. V was trimmed by 0 bases and J by 8 bases, leaving 14 bases between them. The CDR3 sequence is CASSVGHRSKEKLFF. The CDR3 DNA reads as TGTGCCAGCAGCGTAGGACACCGATCGAAAGAAAAACTGTTTTTT.

The rearrangement links TRBV7-2 to TRBJ2-7, with D perhaps assigned TRBD1 or TRBD2 (5 bases each). Deletions cut 3 bases from V and 3 bases from J, with 15 bases between. The CDR3 is made up of 15 amino acids. Germline V gene data show CDR1 as SGHTA and CDR2 as FQGNSA. The DNA of the CDR3 is TGTGCCAGCAGCTTTGATCGGGGACCTTACTACGAGCAGTACTTC. As protein: CASSFDRGPYYEQYF.

This clonotype turned up a few times. The V call is TRBV5-1, the J call TRBJ2-3; D not certain. V was shortened by 6 bases and J by 6 bases, with 11 bases between the two germline ends. CDR3 size: 12 residues. The germline V gene encodes CDR1 SGHRS and CDR2 YFSETQ. The CDR3 region has the DNA TGCGCCAGCAAGCCATCTGGCGATACGCAGTATTTT. As protein: CASKPSGDTQYF.

The genes are TRBV21-1 and TRBJ2-7; TRBD1 is taken as the D call from the table, unchecked against the DNA. TRBV21-1 is shown as a pseudogene. The CDR3 loop spans 17 amino acids. The CDR3 nucleotides read TGTGCCAGCAGCAAAGCGAGGGCAGGGTTTATGAGCTACGAGCAGTACTTC. Amino acids: CASSKARAGFMSYEQYF.

J is TRBJ2-3 and V is TRBV12-3 or TRBV12-4; D is unresolved. The CDR3 loop spans 15 amino acids. The ends were cut back, 6 bases at V and 10 bases at J, with 23 bases in the middle. Here the CDR3 DNA reads TGTGCCAGCAGGGGCGCCCTGGACCCTACTTTCTCGCAGTATTTT. Translation gives CASRGALDPTFSQYF.

The chain recombines TRBV28 with TRBJ2-4; D unclear. The ends were cut back, 2 bases at V and 0 bases at J, with 14 bases in the middle. Germline CDR1 is MDHEN and CDR2 is SYDVKM. The CDR3 consists of 17 residues. This chain's CDR3 is CASSLGPLMGAKNIQYF. The CDR3 region has the DNA TGTGCCAGCAGTTTAGGGCCCCTCATGGGAGCCAAAAACATTCAGTACTTC. Full variable domain (missing parts from reference TRBV28 and TRBJ2-4): DVKVTQSSRYLVKRTGEKVFLECVQDMDHENMFWYRQDPGLGLRLIYFSYDVKMKEKGDIPEGYSVSREKKERFSLILESASTNQTSMYLCASSLGPLMGAKNIQYFGAGTRLSVL.